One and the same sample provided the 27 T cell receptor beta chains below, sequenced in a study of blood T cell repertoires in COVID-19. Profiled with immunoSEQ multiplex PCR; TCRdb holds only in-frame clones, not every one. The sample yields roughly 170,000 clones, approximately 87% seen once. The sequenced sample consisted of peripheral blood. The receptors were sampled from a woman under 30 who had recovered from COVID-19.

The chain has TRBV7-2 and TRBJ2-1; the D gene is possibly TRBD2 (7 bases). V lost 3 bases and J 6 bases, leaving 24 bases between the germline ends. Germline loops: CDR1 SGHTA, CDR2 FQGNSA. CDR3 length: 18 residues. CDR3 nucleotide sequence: TGTGCCAGCAGCTTTAGAGGCGTGGGGGGGCCTTTTTCCAATGAGCAGTTCTTC. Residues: CASSFRGVGGPFSNEQFF.

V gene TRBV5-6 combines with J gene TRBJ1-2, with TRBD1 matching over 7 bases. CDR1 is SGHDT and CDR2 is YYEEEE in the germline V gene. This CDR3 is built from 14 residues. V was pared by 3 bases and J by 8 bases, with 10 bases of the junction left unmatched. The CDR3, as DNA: TGTGCCAGCAGCTCCATGGACAGGAAGCTAGGCTACACCTTC. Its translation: CASSSMDRKLGYTF. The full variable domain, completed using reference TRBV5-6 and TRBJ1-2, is DAGVTQSPTHLIKTRGQQVTLRCSPKSGHDTVSWYQQALGQGPQFIFQYYEEEERQRGNFPDRFSGHQFPNYSSELNVNALLLGDSALYLCASSSMDRKLGYTFGSGTRLTVV.

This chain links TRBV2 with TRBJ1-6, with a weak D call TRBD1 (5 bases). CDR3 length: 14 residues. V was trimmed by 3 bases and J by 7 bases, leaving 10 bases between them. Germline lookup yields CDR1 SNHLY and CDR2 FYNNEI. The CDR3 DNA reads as TGTGCCAGCAGTGATATATGGACAAATTCACCCCTCCACTTT. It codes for CASSDIWTNSPLHF.

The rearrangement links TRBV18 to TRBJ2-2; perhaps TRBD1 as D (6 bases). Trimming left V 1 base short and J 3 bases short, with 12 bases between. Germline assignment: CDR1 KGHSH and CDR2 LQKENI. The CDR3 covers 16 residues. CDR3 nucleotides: TGTGCCAGCTCACCACGGCAGGGGTCGGACACCGGGGAGCTGTTTTTT. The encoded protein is CASSPRQGSDTGELFF.

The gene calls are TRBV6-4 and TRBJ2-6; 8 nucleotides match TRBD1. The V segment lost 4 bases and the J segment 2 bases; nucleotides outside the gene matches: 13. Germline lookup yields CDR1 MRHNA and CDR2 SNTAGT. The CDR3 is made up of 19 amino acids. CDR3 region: CASSALPRGLGTGANVLTF. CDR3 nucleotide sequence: TGTGCCAGCAGTGCCCTCCCCAGGGGGCTTGGGACTGGGGCCAACGTCCTGACTTTC.

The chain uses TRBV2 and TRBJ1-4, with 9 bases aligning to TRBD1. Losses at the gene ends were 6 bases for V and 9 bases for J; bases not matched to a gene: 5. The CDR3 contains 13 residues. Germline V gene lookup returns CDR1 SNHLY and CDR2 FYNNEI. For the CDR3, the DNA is TGTGCCAGCAGACTGGGACAGGGACAAAAACTGTTTTTT. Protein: CASRLGQGQKLFF.

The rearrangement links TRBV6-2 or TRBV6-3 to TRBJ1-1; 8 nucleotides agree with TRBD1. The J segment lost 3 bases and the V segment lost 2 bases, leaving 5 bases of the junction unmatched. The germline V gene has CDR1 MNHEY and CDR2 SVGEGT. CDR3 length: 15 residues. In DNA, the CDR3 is TGTGCCAGCAGTTACGCAGGGACAGGACACACTGAAGCTTTCTTT. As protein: CASSYAGTGHTEAFF.

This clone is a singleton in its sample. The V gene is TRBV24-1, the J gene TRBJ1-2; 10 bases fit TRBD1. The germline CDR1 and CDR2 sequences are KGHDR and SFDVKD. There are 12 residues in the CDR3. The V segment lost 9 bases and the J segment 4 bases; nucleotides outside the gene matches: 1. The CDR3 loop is CATRDRGYGYTF. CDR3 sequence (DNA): TGTGCCACCCGGGACAGGGGCTATGGCTACACCTTC.

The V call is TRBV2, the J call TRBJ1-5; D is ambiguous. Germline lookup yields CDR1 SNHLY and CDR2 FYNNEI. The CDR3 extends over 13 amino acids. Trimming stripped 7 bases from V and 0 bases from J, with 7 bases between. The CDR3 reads CASNRDSNQPQHF. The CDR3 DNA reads TGTGCCAGCAATCGGGATAGCAATCAGCCCCAGCATTTT. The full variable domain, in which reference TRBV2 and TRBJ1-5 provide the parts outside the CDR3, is EPEVTQTPSHQVTQMGQEVILRCVPISNHLYFYWYRQILGQKVEFLVSFYNNEISEKSEIFDDQFSVERPDGSNFTLKIRSTKLEDSAMYFCASNRDSNQPQHFGDGTRLSIL.

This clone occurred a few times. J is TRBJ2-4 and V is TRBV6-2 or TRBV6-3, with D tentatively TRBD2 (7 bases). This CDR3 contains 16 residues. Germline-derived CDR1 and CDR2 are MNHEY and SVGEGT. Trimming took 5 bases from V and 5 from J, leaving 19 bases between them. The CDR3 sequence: CASSRLQGGAENIQYF. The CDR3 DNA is TGTGCCAGCAGTCGCCTCCAAGGGGGGGCCGAAAACATTCAGTACTTC.

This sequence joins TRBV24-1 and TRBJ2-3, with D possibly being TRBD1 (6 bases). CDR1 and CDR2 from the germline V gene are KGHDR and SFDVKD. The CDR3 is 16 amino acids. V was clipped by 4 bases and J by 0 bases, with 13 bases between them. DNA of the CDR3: TGTGCCACCAGTGAACGGGACATACCTAGCACAGATACGCAGTATTTT. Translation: CATSERDIPSTDTQYF.

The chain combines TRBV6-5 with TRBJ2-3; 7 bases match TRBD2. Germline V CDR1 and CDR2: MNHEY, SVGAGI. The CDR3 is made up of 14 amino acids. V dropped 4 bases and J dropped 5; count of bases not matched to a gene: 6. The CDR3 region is CASSWSGGRDTQYF. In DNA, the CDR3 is TGTGCCAGCAGTTGGTCGGGAGGAAGAGATACGCAGTATTTT.

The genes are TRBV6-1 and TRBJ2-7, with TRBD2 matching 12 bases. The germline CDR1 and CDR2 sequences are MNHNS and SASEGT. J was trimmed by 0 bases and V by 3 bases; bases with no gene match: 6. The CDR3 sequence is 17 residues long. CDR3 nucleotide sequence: TGTGCCAGCAGTGAGAGACTAGCGGGAGTTGTCTCCTACGAGCAGTACGTC. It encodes CASSERLAGVVSYEQYV.

CDR3 sequence reads: CAAGQGLANTEAFF. The DNA for the CDR3 is TGTGCCGCCGGACAGGGGTTGGCGAACACTGAAGCTTTCTTT. The chain has TRBV19 and TRBJ1-1, with 9 positions matching TRBD1. Per germline, CDR1 LNHDA and CDR2 SQIVND (reference sequence). V lost 11 bases, J lost 1 base, and 8 bases stayed unmatched. The CDR3 consists of 14 residues. Full variable domain (rest looked up from reference TRBV19 and TRBJ1-1): DGGITQSPKYLFRKEGQNVTLSCEQNLNHDAMYWYRQDPGQGLRLIYYSQIVNDFQKGDIAEGYSVSREKKESFPLTVTSAQKNPTAFYLCAAGQGLANTEAFFGQGTRLTVV.

The CDR3 sequence is CASLAYSREGSDEQFF. In nucleotides, the CDR3 is TGTGCCAGCCTAGCTTATTCTCGGGAGGGAAGCGATGAGCAGTTCTTC. The chain is built from TRBV5-4 and TRBJ2-1; 8 nucleotides align to TRBD2. The germline V gene has CDR1 SGHNT and CDR2 YYREEE (reference sequence). Trimming took 7 bases from V and 8 from J; bases not matched to a gene: 17. This CDR3 region has 16 residues.

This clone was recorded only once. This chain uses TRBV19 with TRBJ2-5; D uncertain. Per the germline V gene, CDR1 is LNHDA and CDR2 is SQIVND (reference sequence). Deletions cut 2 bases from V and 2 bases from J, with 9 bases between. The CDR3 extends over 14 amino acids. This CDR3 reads CASSIRATQETQYF. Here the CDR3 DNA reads TGTGCCAGTAGTATACGAGCAACTCAAGAGACCCAGTACTTC.

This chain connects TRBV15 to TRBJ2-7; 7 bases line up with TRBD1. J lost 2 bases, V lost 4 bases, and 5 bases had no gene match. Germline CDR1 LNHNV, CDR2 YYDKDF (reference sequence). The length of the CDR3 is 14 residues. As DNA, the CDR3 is TGTGCCACCAGCACCGGACAGGACGCCTACGAGCAGTACGTC. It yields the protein CATSTGQDAYEQYV.

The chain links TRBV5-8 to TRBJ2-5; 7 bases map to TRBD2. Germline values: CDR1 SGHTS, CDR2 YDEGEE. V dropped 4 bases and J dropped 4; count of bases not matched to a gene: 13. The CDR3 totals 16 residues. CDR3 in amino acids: CASSEGTIMGPETQYF. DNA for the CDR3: TGTGCCAGCAGCGAAGGGACTATAATGGGTCCAGAGACCCAGTACTTC.

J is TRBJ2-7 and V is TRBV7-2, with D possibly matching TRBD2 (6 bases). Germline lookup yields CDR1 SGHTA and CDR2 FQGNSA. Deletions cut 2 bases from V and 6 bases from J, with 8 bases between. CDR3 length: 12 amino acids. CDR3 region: CASSLWGVEQYV. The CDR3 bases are TGTGCCAGCAGCTTATGGGGGGTCGAGCAGTACGTC.

The CDR3 region has the DNA TGTGCCAGCAGCTTCAGGGGGCTTAAGGAAAAACTGTTTTTT. Translating gives CASSFRGLKEKLFF. This chain links TRBV5-6 with TRBJ1-4; 8 bases agree with TRBD1. The CDR3 consists of 14 residues. Germline V gene data show CDR1 as SGHDT and CDR2 as YYEEEE. V trimming: 2 bases; J trimming: 8 bases; junction bases outside the gene matches: 5.

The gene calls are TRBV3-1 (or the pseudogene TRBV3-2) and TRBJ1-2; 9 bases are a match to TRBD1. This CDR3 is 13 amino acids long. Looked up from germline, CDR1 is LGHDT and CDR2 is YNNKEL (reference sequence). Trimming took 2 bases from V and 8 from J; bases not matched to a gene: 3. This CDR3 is CASSQTGGEGYTF. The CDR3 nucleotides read TGTGCCAGCAGCCAAACAGGGGGCGAGGGCTACACCTTC.

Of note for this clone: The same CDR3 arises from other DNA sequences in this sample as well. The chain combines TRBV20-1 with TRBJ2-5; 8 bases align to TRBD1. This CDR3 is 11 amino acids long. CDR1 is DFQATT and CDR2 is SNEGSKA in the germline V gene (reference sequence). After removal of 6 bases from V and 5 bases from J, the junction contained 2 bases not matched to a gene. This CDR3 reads CSANRGETQYF. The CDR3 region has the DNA TGCAGTGCCAACAGGGGGGAGACCCAGTACTTC.

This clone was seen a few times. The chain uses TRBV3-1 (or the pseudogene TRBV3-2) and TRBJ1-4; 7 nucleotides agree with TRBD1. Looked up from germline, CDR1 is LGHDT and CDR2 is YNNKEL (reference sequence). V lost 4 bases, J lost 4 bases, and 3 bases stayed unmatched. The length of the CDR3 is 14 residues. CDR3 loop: CASSRRQGNEKLFF. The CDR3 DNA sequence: TGTGCCAGCAGCCGAAGACAGGGTAATGAAAAACTGTTTTTT.

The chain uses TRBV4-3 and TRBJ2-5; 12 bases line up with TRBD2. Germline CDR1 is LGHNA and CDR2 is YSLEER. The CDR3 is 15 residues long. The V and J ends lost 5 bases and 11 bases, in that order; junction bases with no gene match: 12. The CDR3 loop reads CASSAHIQTSGGQYF. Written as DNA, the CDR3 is TGCGCCAGCAGCGCTCATATCCAGACTAGCGGGGGACAGTACTTC.

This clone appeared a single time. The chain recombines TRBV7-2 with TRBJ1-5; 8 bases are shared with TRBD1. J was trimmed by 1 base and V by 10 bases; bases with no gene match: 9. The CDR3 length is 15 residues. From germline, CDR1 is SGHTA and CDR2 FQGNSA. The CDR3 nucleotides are TGTGCCACCGAGGACAGGGTGGGAAGCAATCAGCCCCAGCATTTT. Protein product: CATEDRVGSNQPQHF.

The CDR3 region has the DNA TGTGCCAGCAGCCAAAGGGACAGGCCTCTTCCCCGTACCTACAATGAGCAGTTCTTC. Encoded protein: CASSQRDRPLPRTYNEQFF. The chain uses TRBV16 and TRBJ2-1, with 8 bases lining up with TRBD1. This CDR3 is 19 amino acids long. The germline V gene encodes CDR1 KGHSY and CDR2 FQNENV. V shed 2 bases, J shed 2 bases, and the junction held 14 bases outside the gene matches.

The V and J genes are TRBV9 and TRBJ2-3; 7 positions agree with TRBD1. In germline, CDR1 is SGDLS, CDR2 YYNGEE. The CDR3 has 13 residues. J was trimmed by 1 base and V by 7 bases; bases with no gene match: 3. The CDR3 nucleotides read TGTGCCAGCGCCACAGGGGGCACAGATACGCAGTATTTT. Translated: CASATGGTDTQYF.